This T cell receptor (beta chain) is from a study of tumor-infiltrating lymphocytes in primary liver carcinoma. Study context: Through surgical resection, the patients' primary liver carcinoma was treated. Patients comprised men and women whose ages fell between 30 and 69 years.

A constant-region primer served to make TCR beta cDNA from roughly 500 ng total RNA. Researchers made the TCR beta libraries by running three nested multiplex PCR rounds with slightly modified ARM-PCR. TRBV1-TRBV30 forward primers paired with a C-beta reverse primer were used in the first two PCR rounds, which ran approximately 10 cycles each. TCRdb re-derived calls from the multiplex PCR reads in MiXCR, one entry per CDR3 protein. This table holds about 330,000 distinct CDR3 sequences, around three fifths found once. Findings and limits, study-wide: Tumors carried a top-250-clone fraction significantly exceeding that of blood (p = 0.039). Tumor-adjacent and tumor-blood pairs overlapped less than tumor region pairs did.

The source of the blood RNA was unsorted whole blood, and germline DNA was extracted as well. The CDR3 consists of 15 residues. The ends were cut back, 1 base at V and 2 bases at J, with 8 bases in the middle. There are many counts of this clonotype. Its antigen remains unknown. This clonotype originated in a man in his forties with primary liver carcinoma and hepatitis B virus infection. Specimen: peripheral blood. This sequence joins TRBV12-3 or TRBV12-4 and TRBJ1-4; a possible D gene is TRBD1 (6 bases). As DNA, the CDR3 is TGTGCCAGCAGTTTAGGGGGGGCGACTAATGAAAAACTGTTTTTT. This codes for CASSLGGATNEKLFF.